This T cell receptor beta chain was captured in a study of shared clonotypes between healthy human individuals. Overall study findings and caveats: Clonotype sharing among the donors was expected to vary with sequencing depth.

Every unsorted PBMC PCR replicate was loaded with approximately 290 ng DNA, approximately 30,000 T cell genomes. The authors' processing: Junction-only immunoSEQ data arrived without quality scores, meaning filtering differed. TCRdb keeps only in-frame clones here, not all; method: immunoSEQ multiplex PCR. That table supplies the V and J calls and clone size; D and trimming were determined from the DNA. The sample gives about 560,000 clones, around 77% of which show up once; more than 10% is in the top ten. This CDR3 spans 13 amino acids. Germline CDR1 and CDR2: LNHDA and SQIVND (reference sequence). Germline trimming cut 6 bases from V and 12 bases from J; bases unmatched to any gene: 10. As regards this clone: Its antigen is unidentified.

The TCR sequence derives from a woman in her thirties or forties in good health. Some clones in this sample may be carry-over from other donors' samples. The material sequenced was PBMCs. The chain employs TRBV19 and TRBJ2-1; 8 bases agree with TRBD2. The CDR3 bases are TGTGCCAGTAGGATTAGCGGGGCCGAGGGGCAGTTCTTC. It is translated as CASRISGAEGQFF. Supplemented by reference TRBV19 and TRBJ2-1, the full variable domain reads DGGITQSPKYLFRKEGQNVTLSCEQNLNHDAMYWYRQDPGQGLRLIYYSQIVNDFQKGDIAEGYSVSREKKESFPLTVTSAQKNPTAFYLCASRISGAEGQFFGPGTRLTVL.